The next 19 T cell receptor beta chains were all read from a single sample in a study of neurological immune-mediated disorders. MiXCR, applied by TCRdb to the 5' RACE reads, yields one record per CDR3 protein. The profile covers about 59,000 distinct CDR3 sequences, with about 12% appearing a single time and 9.5% to 12% taken by the ten largest. The sequenced material came from PBMCs. The origin of the receptors is a woman aged 60-75 years with HTLV-1-associated myelopathy (HAM/TSP).

There are many counts of this clonotype. The CDR3 bases are TGCAGCGTTGTCCGGACAGGGGCGGCCTACGAGCAGTACTTC. It codes for CSVVRTGAAYEQYF. The rearrangement uses TRBV29-1 and TRBJ2-7; 9 bases line up with TRBD1. The V and J ends lost 4 bases and 2 bases, in that order; junction bases with no gene match: 6. This CDR3 contains 14 residues. Germline V CDR1 and CDR2: SQVTM, ANQGSEA.

There are many counts of this clonotype. This rearrangement joins TRBV11-2 to TRBJ2-7; the match to TRBD1 covers 8 bases. The CDR3 is made up of 15 amino acids. Unmatched junction bases numbered 5, after V lost 4 bases and J lost 0 bases. CDR1 is SGHAT and CDR2 is FQNNGV in the germline V gene. The CDR3, as DNA: TGTGCCAGCAGCTACAGGACAGGGCCCTCCTACGAGCAGTACTTC. Amino acid sequence: CASSYRTGPSYEQYF.

This clonotype appeared many times. The V call is TRBV3-1, the J call TRBJ2-2; TRBD2 is a possible D gene (5 bases). The germline V gene has CDR1 LGHDT and CDR2 YNNKEL (reference sequence). This CDR3 is built from 17 residues. V was shortened by 2 bases and J by 2 bases, with 15 bases between the two germline ends. In DNA, the CDR3 is TGTGCCAGCAGCCAAATCTCTTCCCGGGGAAACACCGGGGAGCTGTTTTTT. It yields the protein CASSQISSRGNTGELFF.

In the case of this clonotype: One end of the junction varies from germline; a read error may be responsible. This rearrangement joins TRBV10-3 to TRBJ2-5; D might be TRBD2 (6 bases). CDR1 ENHRY and CDR2 SYGVKD come from the germline V gene. The CDR3 runs to 15 residues. CDR3 bases: TGTGCTATCAGGGAGGAACTGAGCCTGCGGGAGACCCAGTACTTC. Translating gives CAIREELSLRETQYF.

In this sample, this clonotype turned up many times. This sequence joins TRBV5-6 and TRBJ1-2; D not certain. Germline CDR1 SGHDT, CDR2 YYEEEE. The CDR3 length is 12 residues. V gave up 1 base and J gave up 5 bases, with 6 bases separating them. CDR3 nucleotides: TGTGCCAGCAGCTTGCAAGGGTATGGCTACACCTTC. It specifies CASSLQGYGYTF.

This clonotype appeared many times. V is TRBV6-6 and J is TRBJ2-1; 9 bases are a match to TRBD2. V gave up 6 bases and J gave up 6 bases; unmatched junction bases: 15. This CDR3 region has 17 residues. The V gene's germline CDR1 is MNHNY and CDR2 SVGAGI (reference sequence). Here the CDR3 reads CASRTARALAGPNEQFF. In nucleotides, the CDR3 is TGTGCCAGCAGGACCGCACGGGCACTAGCGGGTCCCAATGAGCAGTTCTTC.

The table lists this clonotype with many counts. The chain carries TRBV7-9 and TRBJ2-7; 12 nucleotides align to TRBD1. Germline V gene data show CDR1 as SEHNR and CDR2 as FQNEAQ (reference sequence). This CDR3 spans 16 amino acids. V dropped 5 bases and J dropped 3; count of bases not matched to a gene: 8. In nucleotides, the CDR3 is TGTGCCAGCAGCGTCCGGGGGGACAGGGGGCACTACGAGCAGTACTTC. This translates into CASSVRGDRGHYEQYF.

This clonotype showed up many times. This chain uses TRBV29-1 with TRBJ2-2; D gene unclear. The CDR3 totals 13 residues. Germline V gene lookup returns CDR1 SQVTM and CDR2 ANQGSEA. V was trimmed by 3 bases and J by 4 bases, leaving 9 bases between them. This CDR3 reads CSVEDRPTGELFF. CDR3 coding DNA: TGCAGCGTTGAGGACCGACCCACCGGGGAGCTGTTTTTT.

This clonotype was counted ten times or more. CDR3 bases: TGCAGCGTTGAAGTATTACAGGGCTCTGGAAACACCATATATTTT. As protein: CSVEVLQGSGNTIYF. The chain recombines TRBV29-1 with TRBJ1-3, with D maybe TRBD1 (6 bases). The CDR3 length is 15 residues. Germline V gene data show CDR1 as SQVTM and CDR2 as ANQGSEA. The V end lost 1 base, the J end lost 0 bases, and 10 bases lay between the germline ends.

This clonotype was recorded many times. This chain links TRBV28 with TRBJ2-2, with TRBD2 matching over 11 bases. The junction had 7 bases not matched to a gene; V was cut back by 3 bases and J by 1 base. This CDR3 contains 18 residues. CDR1 and CDR2 from the germline V gene are MDHEN and SYDVKM. CDR3: CASSLLVLAGVNTGELFF. DNA of the CDR3: TGTGCCAGCAGTTTGTTGGTACTAGCGGGAGTGAACACCGGGGAGCTGTTTTTT. Full variable domain (rest looked up from reference TRBV28 and TRBJ2-2): DVKVTQSSRYLVKRTGEKVFLECVQDMDHENMFWYRQDPGLGLRLIYFSYDVKMKEKGDIPEGYSVSREKKERFSLILESASTNQTSMYLCASSLLVLAGVNTGELFFGEGSRLTVL.

This clonotype was picked up a small number of times. This rearrangement joins TRBV3-1 to TRBJ1-2; TRBD1 might be the D (6 bases). Germline-derived CDR1 and CDR2 are LGHDT and YNNKEL (reference sequence). The CDR3 has 14 amino acids. The ends were cut back, 4 bases at V and 4 bases at J, with 13 bases in the middle. Written as DNA, the CDR3 is TGTGCCAGCAGCCGAGCTCAGGGGAGCTATGGCTACACCTTC. Its protein is CASSRAQGSYGYTF.

On this clonotype itself: This may be a read error: a much more frequent sequence differs by one nucleotide. J is TRBJ2-4 and V is TRBV12-3 or TRBV12-4, with D possibly matching TRBD2 (6 bases). The V end lost 3 bases, the J end lost 2 bases, and 11 bases lay between the germline ends. The CDR3 has 15 residues. The CDR3 DNA sequence: TGTGCCAGCAGTTTGGGGGAGGTGACCAAAAACATTCAGTACTTC. Encoded protein: CASSLGEVTKNIQYF.

This clonotype was found many times. The chain carries TRBV5-5 and TRBJ1-1, with D uncertain. V lost 0 bases to trimming and J lost 0 bases, with 6 bases between them. CDR1 SGHKS and CDR2 YYEKEE come from the germline V gene (reference sequence). This CDR3 spans 14 amino acids. The CDR3 sequence: CASSLGPMNTEAFF. CDR3 nucleotides: TGTGCCAGCAGCTTGGGCCCGATGAACACTGAAGCTTTCTTT.

This clonotype was seen repeatedly, ten times or more. This chain links TRBV7-3 with TRBJ2-2, with 10 bases fitting TRBD2. J was trimmed by 6 bases and V by 5 bases; bases with no gene match: 6. Germline CDR1 is SGHTA and CDR2 is FQGTGA. This CDR3 is 15 amino acids long. CDR3: CASSPLAGGPGELFF. CDR3 bases: TGTGCCAGCAGCCCTTTAGCGGGAGGCCCCGGGGAGCTGTTTTTT. Full variable domain (outside the CDR3, taken from reference TRBV7-3 and TRBJ2-2): GAGVSQTPSNKVTEKGKYVELRCDPISGHTALYWYRQSLGQGPEFLIYFQGTGAADDSGLPNDRFFAVRPEGSVSTLKIQRTERGDSAVYLCASSPLAGGPGELFFGEGSRLTVL.

The gene calls are TRBV20-1 and TRBJ1-6, with D possibly TRBD1 on 6 matching bases. This CDR3 comprises 15 residues. Germline loops: CDR1 DFQATT, CDR2 SNEGSKA (reference sequence). V lost 6 bases and J 11 bases, leaving 23 bases between the germline ends. CDR3 nucleotide sequence: TGCAGTGCACCCGAGGACAGCGGAAGGGATGCACCCCTCCACTTT. Translation: CSAPEDSGRDAPLHF.

In this sample, this clonotype turned up many times. The V call is TRBV20-1, the J call TRBJ1-1; TRBD1 might be the D (5 bases). The CDR3 spans 11 residues. Germline V gene data show CDR1 as DFQATT and CDR2 as SNEGSKA (reference sequence). Trimming removed 6 bases at V and 8 bases at J, with 13 bases between. This CDR3 reads CSARGPTEAFF. The CDR3 region has the DNA TGCAGTGCCCGGGGACCGACAGAAGCTTTCTTT.

This clonotype has a count of ten or more. The V gene is TRBV5-1, the J gene TRBJ2-1, with 8 bases fitting TRBD2. V was clipped by 0 bases and J by 5 bases; unmatched bases: 4. The CDR3 length is 15 residues. Germline V gene data show CDR1 as SGHRS and CDR2 as YFSETQ. CDR3 in amino acids: CASSLAGLDDNEQFF. In DNA, the CDR3 is TGCGCCAGCAGCTTGGCGGGACTAGACGACAATGAGCAGTTCTTC.

This clonotype was seen ten or more times. V gene TRBV11-2 combines with J gene TRBJ1-3; D is uncertain. The CDR3 has 17 amino acids. Trimming left V 1 base short and J 4 bases short, with 17 bases between. CDR1 is SGHAT, CDR2 FQNNGV, per germline. The CDR3 coding sequence is TGTGCCAGCAGCTTAGTCGGAACATCGGCCTCCGGAAACACCATATATTTT. Amino acids: CASSLVGTSASGNTIYF. The full variable domain, its missing parts supplied by reference TRBV11-2 and TRBJ1-3, is EAGVAQSPRYKIIEKRQSVAFWCNPISGHATLYWYQQILGQGPKLLIQFQNNGVVDDSQLPKDRFSAERLKGVDSTLKIQPAKLEDSAVYLCASSLVGTSASGNTIYFGEGSWLTVV.

This clonotype was counted ten times or more. The chain joins TRBV12-3 or TRBV12-4 to TRBJ1-2; 7 bases are a match to TRBD1. V trimming: 6 bases; J trimming: 1 base; junction bases outside the gene matches: 23. The CDR3 sequence is 20 residues long. The CDR3 coding sequence is TGTGCCAGCAGAACTACACTAAAGACAGGGTTCGGCATGGATAACTATGGCTACACCTTC. This translates into CASRTTLKTGFGMDNYGYTF.